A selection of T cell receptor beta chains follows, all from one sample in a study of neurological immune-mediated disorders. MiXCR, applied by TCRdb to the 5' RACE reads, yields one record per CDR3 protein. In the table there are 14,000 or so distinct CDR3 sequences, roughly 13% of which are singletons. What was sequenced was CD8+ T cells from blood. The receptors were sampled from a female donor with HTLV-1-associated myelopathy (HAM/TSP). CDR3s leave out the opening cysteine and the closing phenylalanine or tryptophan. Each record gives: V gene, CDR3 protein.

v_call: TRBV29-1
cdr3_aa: SADPGYNEQF

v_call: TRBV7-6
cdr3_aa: ASLTQGGEQY

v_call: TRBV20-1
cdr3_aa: SARGRRAANEKLF

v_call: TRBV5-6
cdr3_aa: ASSEPGGPYEQY

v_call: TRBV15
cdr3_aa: ATSDYGGETQY

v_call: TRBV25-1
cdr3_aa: ASSGQADYEKLF

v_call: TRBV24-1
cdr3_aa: ATSDPRMDRIPGELF

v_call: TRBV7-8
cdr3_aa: ASRPSGSYEQF

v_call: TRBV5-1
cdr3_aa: ASTSGTKAFYEQY

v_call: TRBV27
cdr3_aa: ASSYQGLAGVTGELF

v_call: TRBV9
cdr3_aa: ASSGYGGPDEQY

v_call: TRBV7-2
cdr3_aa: ASSLVPGQGMGTEAF

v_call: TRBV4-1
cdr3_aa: ASSQVGAGTEDTQY

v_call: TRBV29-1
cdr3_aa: SVGQDTEAF

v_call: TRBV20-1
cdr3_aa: SARDPTSGGATPDTQY

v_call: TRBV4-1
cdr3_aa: ASSQTAPGQGSTEAF

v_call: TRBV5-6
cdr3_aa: ASSPGAGESSYEQY

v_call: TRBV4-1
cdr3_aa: ASSQDRDSNQPQH

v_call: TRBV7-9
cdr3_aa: ASSLPLGTSTDTQY

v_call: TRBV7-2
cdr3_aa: ASSSVAGANYEQY

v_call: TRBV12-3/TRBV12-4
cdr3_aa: ASSLGLVSLYEQY

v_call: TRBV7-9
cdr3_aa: ASSLPSTGVVGQNIQY

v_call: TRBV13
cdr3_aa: ASSLNRGGTGELF

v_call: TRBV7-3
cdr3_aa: ASSRTGGLDEQY

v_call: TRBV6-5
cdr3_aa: ASRDRGHEQY

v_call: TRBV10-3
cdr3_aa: ATSVGGTNTEAF

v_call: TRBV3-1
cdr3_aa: ASIYSATEAF

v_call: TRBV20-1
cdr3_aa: SARERDRDYEQY

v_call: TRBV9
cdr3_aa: ASSQSSYNEQF

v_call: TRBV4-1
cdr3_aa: ASSQFGYEQY

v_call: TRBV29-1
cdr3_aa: STLTGPEQY

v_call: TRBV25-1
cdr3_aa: ASSSVSYEQY

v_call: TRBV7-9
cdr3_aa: ASSLASSGATQY

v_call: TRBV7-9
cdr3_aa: ASSSEGLSYNEQF

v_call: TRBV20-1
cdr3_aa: SARVRTGVNSPLH

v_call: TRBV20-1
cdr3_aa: SARDFNRAGNYEQY

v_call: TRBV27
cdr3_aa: ASSPGTGVFLHQETQY

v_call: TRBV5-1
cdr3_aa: ASSLVTGVSSEQY

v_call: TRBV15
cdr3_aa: ATSNRDTESYEQY

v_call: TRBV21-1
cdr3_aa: ASSKVSAYEQY

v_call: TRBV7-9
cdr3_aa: ASLPIGPEAF

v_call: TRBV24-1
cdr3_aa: ATSAMDRTSYNEQF

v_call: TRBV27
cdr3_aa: ASKPGQGFNEQF

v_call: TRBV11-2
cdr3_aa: ASSLGTSGASSYEQY

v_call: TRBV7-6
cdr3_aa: ASSWVQGLSTDTQY

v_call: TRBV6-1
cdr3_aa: ASSALAGGNQPQH

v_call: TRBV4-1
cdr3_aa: ASSRTTGGSSPLH

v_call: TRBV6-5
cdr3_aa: ASSYSLAGRSTDTQY

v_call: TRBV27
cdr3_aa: ASSWTGETEAF

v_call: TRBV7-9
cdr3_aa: ASSPPQDTEAF

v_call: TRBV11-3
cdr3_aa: ASSLDPGTGGHEQF

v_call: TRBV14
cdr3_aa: ASRGWDGNTIY

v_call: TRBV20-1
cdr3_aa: SARHRDTEAF

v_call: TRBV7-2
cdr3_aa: ASSLSLGLAHNEQF

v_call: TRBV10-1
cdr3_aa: ASSERLQETQY

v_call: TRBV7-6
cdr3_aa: ASSLASPYIQSYNEQC

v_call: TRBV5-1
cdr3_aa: ASSLARAENYGYT